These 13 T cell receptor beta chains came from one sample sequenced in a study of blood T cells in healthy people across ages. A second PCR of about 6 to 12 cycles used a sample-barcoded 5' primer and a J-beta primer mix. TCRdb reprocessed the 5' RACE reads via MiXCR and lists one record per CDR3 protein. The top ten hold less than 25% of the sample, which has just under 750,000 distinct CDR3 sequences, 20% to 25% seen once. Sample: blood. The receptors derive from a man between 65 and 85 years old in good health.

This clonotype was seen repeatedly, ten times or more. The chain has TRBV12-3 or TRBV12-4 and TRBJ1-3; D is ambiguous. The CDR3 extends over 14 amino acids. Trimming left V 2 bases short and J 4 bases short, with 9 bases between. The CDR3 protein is CASSLWGAGNTIYF. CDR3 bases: TGTGCCAGCAGTTTATGGGGTGCAGGAAACACCATATATTTT.

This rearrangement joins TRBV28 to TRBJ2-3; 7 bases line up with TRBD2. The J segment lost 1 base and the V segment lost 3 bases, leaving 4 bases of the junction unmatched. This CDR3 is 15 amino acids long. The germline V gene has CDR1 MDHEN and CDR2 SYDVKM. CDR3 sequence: CASSFSSGGTDTQYF. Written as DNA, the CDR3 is TGTGCCAGCAGTTTCTCTAGCGGTGGCACAGATACGCAGTATTTT.

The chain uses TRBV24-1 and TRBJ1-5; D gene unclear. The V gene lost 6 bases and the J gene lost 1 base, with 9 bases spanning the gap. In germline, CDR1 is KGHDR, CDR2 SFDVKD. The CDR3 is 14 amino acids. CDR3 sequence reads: CATSFPGSNQPQHF. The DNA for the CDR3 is TGTGCCACCAGTTTTCCGGGGAGCAATCAGCCCCAGCATTTT.

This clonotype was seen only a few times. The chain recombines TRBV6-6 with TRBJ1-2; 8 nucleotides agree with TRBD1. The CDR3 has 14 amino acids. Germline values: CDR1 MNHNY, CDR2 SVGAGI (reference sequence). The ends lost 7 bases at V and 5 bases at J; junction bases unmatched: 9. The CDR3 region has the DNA TGTGCCAGCATTCCGGGACAGGAAGTTTATGGCTACACCTTC. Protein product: CASIPGQEVYGYTF.

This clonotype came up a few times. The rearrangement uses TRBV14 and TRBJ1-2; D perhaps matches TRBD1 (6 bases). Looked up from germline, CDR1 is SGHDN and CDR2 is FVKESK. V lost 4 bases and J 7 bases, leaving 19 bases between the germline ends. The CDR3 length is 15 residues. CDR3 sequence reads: CASSPIRGPLSGYTF. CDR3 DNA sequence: TGTGCCAGCAGCCCTATTCGGGGGCCCCTAAGTGGCTACACCTTC.

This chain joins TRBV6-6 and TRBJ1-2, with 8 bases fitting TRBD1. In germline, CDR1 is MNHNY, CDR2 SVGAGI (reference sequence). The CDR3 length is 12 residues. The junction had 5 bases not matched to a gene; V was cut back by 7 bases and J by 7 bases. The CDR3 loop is CASTGTGVGYTF. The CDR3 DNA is TGTGCCAGCACAGGGACAGGCGTTGGCTACACCTTC.

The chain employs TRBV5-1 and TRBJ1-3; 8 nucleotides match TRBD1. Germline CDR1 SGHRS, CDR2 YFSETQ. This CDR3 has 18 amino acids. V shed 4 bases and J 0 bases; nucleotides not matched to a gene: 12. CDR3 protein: CASSPGQVAAVSGNTIYF. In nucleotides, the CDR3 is TGCGCCAGCAGCCCGGGACAGGTGGCCGCGGTCTCTGGAAACACCATATATTTT.

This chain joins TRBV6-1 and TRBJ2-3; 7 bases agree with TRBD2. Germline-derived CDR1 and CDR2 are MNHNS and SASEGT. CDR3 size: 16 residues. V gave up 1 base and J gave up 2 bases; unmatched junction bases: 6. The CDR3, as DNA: TGTGCCAGCAGTGAAGAATTGGCGGGAGCCACAGATACGCAGTATTTT. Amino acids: CASSEELAGATDTQYF.

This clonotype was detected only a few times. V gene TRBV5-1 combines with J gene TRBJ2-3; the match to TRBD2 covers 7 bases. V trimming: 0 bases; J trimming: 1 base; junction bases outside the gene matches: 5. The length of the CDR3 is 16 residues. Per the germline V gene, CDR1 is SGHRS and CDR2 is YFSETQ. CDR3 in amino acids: CASSLEREVGTDTQYF. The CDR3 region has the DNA TGCGCCAGCAGCTTGGAACGGGAGGTCGGCACAGATACGCAGTATTTT.

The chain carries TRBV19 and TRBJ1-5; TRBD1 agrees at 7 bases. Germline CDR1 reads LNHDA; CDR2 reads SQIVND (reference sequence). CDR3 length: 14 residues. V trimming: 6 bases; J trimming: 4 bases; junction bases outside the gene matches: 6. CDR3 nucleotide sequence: TGTGCCAGTAGGATACAGGGGTCAAATCAGCCCCAGCATTTT. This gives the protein CASRIQGSNQPQHF.

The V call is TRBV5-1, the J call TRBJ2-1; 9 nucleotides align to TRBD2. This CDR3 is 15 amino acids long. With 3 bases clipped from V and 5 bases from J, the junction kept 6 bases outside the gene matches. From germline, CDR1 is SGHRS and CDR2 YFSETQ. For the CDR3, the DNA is TGCGCCAGCAGCTCCGCGGGAGGGTTCAACAATGAGCAGTTCTTC. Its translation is CASSSAGGFNNEQFF.

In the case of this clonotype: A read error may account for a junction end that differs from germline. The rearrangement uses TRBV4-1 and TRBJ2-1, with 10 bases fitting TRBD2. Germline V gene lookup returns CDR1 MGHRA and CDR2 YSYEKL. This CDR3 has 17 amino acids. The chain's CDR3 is CASSPSYSGGIYNEQLF. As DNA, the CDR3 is TGCGCCAGCAGTCCTTCCTATAGCGGGGGGATCTACAATGAGCAGCTCTTC.

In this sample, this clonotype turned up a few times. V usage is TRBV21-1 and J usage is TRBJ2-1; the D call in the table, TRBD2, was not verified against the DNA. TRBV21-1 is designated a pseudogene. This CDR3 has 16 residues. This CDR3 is CASGALLAGEYNEQFF. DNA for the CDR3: TGTGCCAGCGGTGCCCTACTAGCGGGGGAATACAATGAGCAGTTCTTC.